This T cell receptor (beta chain) derives from a study of blood T cells in healthy people across ages (dated by TCRdb to between 2014 and 2017). Study-level background: In model experiments, roughly one uniquely barcoded TCR beta cDNA molecule per two T cells was captured by template switching. To track age-related changes in TCR beta repertoire diversity, the study relied on deep sequencing normalized with unique cDNA molecular identifiers. Four age groups were formed from the donors: young (average 16 years), middle-aged (approximately 41), aged (about 62) and long-lived (roughly 81). To avoid experimental bias, donors of different ages were randomly spread across the sequencing lanes. Two additional independent replicas of 1 million unique cDNA reads from the same blood draw were analyzed for two donors (one aged 18 to 30 and one aged 80 or older). What the work shows at the level of the full study, not this receptor alone: Observed TCR beta diversity per million T cells fell roughly linearly with age, and a significant reduction was already apparent by age around 40. Because donor CMV infection status was unknown, age-related changes in expanded clonotypes were potentially confounded. Observed TCR beta diversity correlated strongly with the percentage of naive T cells measured by flow cytometry. Bulk unsorted PBMC profiling prevented conclusive comparison of naive and antigen-experienced compartments. Compared with the aged group, the long-lived group had more naive CD4+ T cells, fewer expanded clones and increased TCR diversity, suggesting age selection. Total diversity estimates from one million sequenced T cells were considered lower bounds and underestimates.

Libraries were made using 5' RACE. Sequencing took place on an Illumina HiSeq 2500. The second PCR ran for about 7 to 11 cycles and used a J-beta primer mix along with a sample-barcoded 5' primer. A template-switch 5' adaptor carrying 12 random nucleotides introduced a unique molecular identifier onto each TCR beta cDNA molecule. At least 2.5 million CDR3-containing paired-end reads were obtained from each sample. The Mint cDNA synthesis kit, primed by a TRBC-specific oligonucleotide, was used to synthesize first-strand cDNA from all RNA. Following uracil-DNA glycosylase treatment, all cDNA underwent a first 18-cycle PCR with the universal primers M1SS and BC2_uni_R. As for the authors' bioinformatics: Normalization of each sample was performed by random selection of 1 million high-quality reads, each carrying a distinct molecular identifier. Instead of being binned into consensus sequences, reads with shared molecular identifiers were discarded. MiTCR, run with a Q25 quality threshold and the strictest error-elimination algorithm, handled CDR3 identification, clonotype clustering and error correction. Lower-bound total TCR beta diversity was estimated with a nonparametric unseen species model using Euler transformation. TCRdb handled the public reads itself, with Q25 trimming in fastp and clone calling in MiXCR, and kept productive beta chains. All rows with the same CDR3 protein become a single entry with the most common DNA and genes. These V and J calls originate from TCRdb's pipeline instead of the authors' own analysis. This sample gives more than 1.4 million distinct CDR3 sequences in total; roughly 45% of them show up just once. Clones ranked in the top ten supply 7% to 9.5% of the sample.

This clonotype was seen a single time. Its antigen is currently not known. No much larger clone exists at a distance of one base, and base qualities are not known. The donors were roughly 40 Caucasian individuals from Russia, aged about 6 to 95 years, who were systemically healthy. Each donor gave 8 to 10 milliliters of peripheral blood, drawn into EDTA-treated Vacutainer tubes. Ficoll-Paque density-gradient centrifugation was used to isolate PBMCs, with at least 7 million per sample. Total RNA was extracted from PBMCs with Trizol reagent, with at least 5.5 micrograms obtained per sample. The percentages of naive CD45RAhigh/CD27high T cells were determined by flow cytometry on a PBMC aliquot from every donor. Unmatched junction bases come to 22, with V trimmed by 10 bases and J by 5 bases. Reading from cysteine to phenylalanine, the CDR3 counts 18 amino acids. Of the read, only the CDR3 DNA is kept; its 54 bases are in frame from base 1. Via the germline V gene (reference sequence), CDR1 is MNHEY and CDR2 SMNVEV.

This sequence uses TRBV27 and TRBJ2-2, with 7 bases matching TRBD2. Sequencing was carried out using blood. The source of this sequence is a woman aged 18-29 years in good health. The encoded CDR3 is CAKIASGGSGSKTGELFF. In nucleotides, the sequence is TGTGCCAAGATAGCCTCGGGAGGTTCCGGGAGTAAAACCGGGGAGCTGTTTTTT.